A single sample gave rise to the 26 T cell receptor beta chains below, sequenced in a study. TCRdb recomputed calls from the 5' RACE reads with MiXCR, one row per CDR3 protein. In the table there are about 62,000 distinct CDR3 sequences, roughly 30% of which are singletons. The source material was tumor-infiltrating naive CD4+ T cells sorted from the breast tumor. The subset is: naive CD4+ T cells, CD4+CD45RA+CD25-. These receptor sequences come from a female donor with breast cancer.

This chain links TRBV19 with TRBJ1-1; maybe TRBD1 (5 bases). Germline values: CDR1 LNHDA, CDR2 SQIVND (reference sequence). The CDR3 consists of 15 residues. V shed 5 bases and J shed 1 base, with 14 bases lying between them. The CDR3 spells CASSDSRRANTEAFF. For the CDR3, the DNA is TGTGCCAGTAGTGACAGCCGGAGGGCGAACACTGAAGCTTTCTTT.

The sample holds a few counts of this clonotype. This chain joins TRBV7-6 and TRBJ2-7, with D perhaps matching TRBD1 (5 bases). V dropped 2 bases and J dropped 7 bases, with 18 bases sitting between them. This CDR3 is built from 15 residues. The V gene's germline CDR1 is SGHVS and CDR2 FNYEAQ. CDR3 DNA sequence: TGTGCCAGCAGCTTATCCCAGGGTATAGCCCAAGAGCAGTACTTC. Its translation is CASSLSQGIAQEQYF.

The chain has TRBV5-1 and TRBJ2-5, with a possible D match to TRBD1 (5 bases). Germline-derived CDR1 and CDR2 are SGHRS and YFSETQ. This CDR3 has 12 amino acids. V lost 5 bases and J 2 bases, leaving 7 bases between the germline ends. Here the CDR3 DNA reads TGCGCCAGCAGGGACAATCAAGAGACCCAGTACTTC. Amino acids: CASRDNQETQYF.

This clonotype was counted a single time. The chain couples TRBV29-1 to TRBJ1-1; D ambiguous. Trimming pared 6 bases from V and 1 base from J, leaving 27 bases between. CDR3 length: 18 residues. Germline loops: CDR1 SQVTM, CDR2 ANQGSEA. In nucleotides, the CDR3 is TGCAGCGTCTGGGGTTTGGCCGGCCGATATGAAGGGAACACTGAAGCTTTCTTT. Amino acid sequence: CSVWGLAGRYEGNTEAFF.

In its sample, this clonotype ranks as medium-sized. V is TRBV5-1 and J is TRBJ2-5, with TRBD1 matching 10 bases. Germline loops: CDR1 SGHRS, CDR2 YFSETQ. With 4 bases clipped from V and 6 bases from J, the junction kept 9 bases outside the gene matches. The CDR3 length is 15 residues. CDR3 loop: CASSRPGTGVKTQYF. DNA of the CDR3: TGCGCCAGCAGCCGTCCCGGGACAGGGGTAAAGACCCAGTACTTC.

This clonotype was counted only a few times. The CDR3 sequence is CASSPPRNNEQFF. As DNA, the CDR3 is TGTGCCAGCAGTCCCCCTCGGAACAATGAGCAGTTCTTC. V gene TRBV28 combines with J gene TRBJ2-1; unclear D gene. Trimming cost V 5 bases and J 5 bases, with 10 bases left between them. Germline values: CDR1 MDHEN, CDR2 SYDVKM. The CDR3 length is 13 residues. The full variable domain, rest sourced from reference TRBV28 and TRBJ2-1, is DVKVTQSSRYLVKRTGEKVFLECVQDMDHENMFWYRQDPGLGLRLIYFSYDVKMKEKGDIPEGYSVSREKKERFSLILESASTNQTSMYLCASSPPRNNEQFFGPGTRLTVL.

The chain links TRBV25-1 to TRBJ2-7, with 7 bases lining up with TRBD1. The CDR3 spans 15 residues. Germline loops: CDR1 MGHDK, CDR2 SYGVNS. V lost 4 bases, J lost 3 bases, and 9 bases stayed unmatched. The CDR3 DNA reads TGTGCCAGCAGTGGCTCTAAGGGGACAGACTACGAGCAGTACTTC. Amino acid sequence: CASSGSKGTDYEQYF.

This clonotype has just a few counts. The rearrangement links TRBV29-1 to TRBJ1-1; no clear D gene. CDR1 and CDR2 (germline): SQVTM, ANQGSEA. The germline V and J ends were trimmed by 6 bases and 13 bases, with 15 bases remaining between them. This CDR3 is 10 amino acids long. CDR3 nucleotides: TGCAGCGTCGGCTGGGAGGTGGGTTTCTTT. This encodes CSVGWEVGFF.

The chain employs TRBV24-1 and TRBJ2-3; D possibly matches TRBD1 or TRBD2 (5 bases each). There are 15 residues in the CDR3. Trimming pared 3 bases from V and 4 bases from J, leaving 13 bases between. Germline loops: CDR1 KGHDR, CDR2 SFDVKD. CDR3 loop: CATSDPQVGADTQYF. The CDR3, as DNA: TGTGCCACCAGTGATCCCCAGGTGGGGGCAGATACGCAGTATTTT.

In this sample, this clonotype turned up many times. For the CDR3, the DNA is TGTGCCAGCAGCTTAGAGGGACTAGCACAGTACGAGCAGTACTTC. It is translated as CASSLEGLAQYEQYF. V gene TRBV11-2 combines with J gene TRBJ2-7; 9 bases match TRBD2. The V segment lost 0 bases and the J segment 4 bases; nucleotides outside the gene matches: 4. The CDR3 loop spans 15 amino acids. Germline V gene lookup returns CDR1 SGHAT and CDR2 FQNNGV. Full variable domain (outside the CDR3, taken from reference TRBV11-2 and TRBJ2-7): EAGVAQSPRYKIIEKRQSVAFWCNPISGHATLYWYQQILGQGPKLLIQFQNNGVVDDSQLPKDRFSAERLKGVDSTLKIQPAKLEDSAVYLCASSLEGLAQYEQYFGPGTRLTVT.

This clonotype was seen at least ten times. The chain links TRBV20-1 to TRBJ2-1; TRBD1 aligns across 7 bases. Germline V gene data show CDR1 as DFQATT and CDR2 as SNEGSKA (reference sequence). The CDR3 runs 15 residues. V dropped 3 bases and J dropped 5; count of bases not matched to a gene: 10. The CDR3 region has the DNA TGCAGTGCTAGGGACCCGGGACAGCCACACAATGAGCAGTTCTTC. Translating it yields CSARDPGQPHNEQFF.

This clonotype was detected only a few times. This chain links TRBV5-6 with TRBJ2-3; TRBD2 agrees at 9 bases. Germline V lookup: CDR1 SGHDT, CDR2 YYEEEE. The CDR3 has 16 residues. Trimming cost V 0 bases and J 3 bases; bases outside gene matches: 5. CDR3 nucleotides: TGTGCCAGCAGCTTGGCCGGTAGCGGGAGAACAGATACGCAGTATTTT. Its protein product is CASSLAGSGRTDTQYF.

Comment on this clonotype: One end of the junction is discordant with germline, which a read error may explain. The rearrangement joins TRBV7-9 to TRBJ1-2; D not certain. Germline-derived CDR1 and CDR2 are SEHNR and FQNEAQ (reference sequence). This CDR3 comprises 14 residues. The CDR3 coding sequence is TGTGCCAGCAGCAGGAGTGGGCAGGAATATGGCTACTCCTTC. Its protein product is CASSRSGQEYGYSF. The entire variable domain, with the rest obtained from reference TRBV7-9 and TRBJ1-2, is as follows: DTGVSQNPRHKITKRGQNVTFRCDPISEHNRLYWYRQTLGQGPEFLTYFQNEAQLEKSRLLSDRFSAERPKGSFSTLEIQRTEQGDSAMYLCASSRSGQEYGYSFGSGTRLTVV.

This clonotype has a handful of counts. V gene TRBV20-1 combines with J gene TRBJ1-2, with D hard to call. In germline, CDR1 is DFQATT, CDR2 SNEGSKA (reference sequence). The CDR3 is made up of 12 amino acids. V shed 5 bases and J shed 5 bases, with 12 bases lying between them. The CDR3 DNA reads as TGCAGTGCTCGAAACAGAGAATATGGCTACACCTTC. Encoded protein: CSARNREYGYTF.

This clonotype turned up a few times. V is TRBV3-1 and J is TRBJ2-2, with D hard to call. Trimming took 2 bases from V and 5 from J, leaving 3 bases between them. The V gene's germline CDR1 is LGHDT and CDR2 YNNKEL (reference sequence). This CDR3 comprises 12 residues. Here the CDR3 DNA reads TGTGCCAGCAGCCAAACTACCGGGGAGCTGTTTTTT. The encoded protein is CASSQTTGELFF.

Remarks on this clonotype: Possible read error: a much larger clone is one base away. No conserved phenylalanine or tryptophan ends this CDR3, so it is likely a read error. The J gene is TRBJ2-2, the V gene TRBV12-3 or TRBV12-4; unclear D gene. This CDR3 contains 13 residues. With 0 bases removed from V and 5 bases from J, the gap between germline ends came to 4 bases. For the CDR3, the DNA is TGTGCCAGCAGTTTAGCCCGGACCGGGGAGCTGTTTCTT. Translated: CASSLARTGELFL.

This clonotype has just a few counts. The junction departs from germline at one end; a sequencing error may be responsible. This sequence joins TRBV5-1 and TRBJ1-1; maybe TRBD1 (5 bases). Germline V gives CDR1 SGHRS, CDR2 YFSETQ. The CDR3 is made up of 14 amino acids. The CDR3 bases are TGCGCCAGCAGCTCGCAGGGACCGAACACTGAGGCTTTCTTT. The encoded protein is CASSSQGPNTEAFF.

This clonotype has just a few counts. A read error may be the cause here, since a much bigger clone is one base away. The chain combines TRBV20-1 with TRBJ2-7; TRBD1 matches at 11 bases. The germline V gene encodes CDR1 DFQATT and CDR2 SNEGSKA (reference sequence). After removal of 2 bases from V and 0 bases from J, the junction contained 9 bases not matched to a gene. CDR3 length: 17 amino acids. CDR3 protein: CSARKGTGGVNSYEQYF. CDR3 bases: TGCAGTGCTAGAAAAGGGACAGGGGGAGTTAACTCCTACGAGCAGTACTTC.

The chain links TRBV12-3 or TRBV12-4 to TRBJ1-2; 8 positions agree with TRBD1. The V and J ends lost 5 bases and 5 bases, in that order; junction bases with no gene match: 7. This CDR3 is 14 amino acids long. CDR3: CASSPGQDIYGYTF. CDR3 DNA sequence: TGTGCCAGCAGTCCGGGACAGGACATTTATGGCTACACCTTC.

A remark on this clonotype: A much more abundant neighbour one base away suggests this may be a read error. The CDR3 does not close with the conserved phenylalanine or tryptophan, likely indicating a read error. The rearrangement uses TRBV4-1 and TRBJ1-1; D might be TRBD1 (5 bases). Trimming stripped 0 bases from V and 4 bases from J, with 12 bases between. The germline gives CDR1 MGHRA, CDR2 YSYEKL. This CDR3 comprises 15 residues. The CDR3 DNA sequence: TGCGCCAGCAGCCAAGAGGGGGTATTTAGCACTGAAGCTTTCTTA. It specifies CASSQEGVFSTEAFL.

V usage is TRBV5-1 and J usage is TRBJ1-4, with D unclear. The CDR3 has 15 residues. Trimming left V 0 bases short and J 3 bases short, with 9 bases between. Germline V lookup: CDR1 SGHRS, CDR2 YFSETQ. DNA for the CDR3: TGCGCCAGCAGCTTGGATCTGACGTCTAATGAAAAACTGTTTTTT. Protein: CASSLDLTSNEKLFF.

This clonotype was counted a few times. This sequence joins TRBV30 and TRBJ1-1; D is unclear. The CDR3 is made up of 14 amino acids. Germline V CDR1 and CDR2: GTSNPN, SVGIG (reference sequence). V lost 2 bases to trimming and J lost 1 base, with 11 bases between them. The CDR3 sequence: CAWSTPDWNTEAFF. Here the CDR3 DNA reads TGTGCCTGGAGTACCCCGGACTGGAACACTGAAGCTTTCTTT.

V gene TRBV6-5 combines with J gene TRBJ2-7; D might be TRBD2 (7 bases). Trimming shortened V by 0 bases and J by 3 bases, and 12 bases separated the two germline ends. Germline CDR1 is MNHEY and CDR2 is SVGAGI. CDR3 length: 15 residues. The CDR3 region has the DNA TGTGCCAGCAGTTACTCCGGGGGGCCTCTCTACGAGCAGTACTTC. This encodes CASSYSGGPLYEQYF.

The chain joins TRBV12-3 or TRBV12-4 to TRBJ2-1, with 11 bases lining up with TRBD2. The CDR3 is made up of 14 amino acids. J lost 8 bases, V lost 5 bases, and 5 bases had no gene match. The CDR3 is CASSELAGDDEQFF. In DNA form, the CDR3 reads TGTGCCAGCAGTGAACTAGCGGGAGATGATGAGCAGTTCTTC.

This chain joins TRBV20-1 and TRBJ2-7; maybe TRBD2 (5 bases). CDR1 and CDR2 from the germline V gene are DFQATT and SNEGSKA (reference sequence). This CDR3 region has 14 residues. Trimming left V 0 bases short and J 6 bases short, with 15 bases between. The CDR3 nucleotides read TGCAGTGCTAGAGATCTAGCCCGGGCCGGCGAGCAGTACTTC. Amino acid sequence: CSARDLARAGEQYF.

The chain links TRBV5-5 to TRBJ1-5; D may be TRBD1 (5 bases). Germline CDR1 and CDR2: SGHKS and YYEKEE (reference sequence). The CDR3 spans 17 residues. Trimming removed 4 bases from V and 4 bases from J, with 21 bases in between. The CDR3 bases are TGTGCCAGCAGCAACACCATCGACAGCGTTATAAATCAGCCCCAGCATTTT. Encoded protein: CASSNTIDSVINQPQHF.